This T cell receptor beta chain was captured in a study of blood T cell repertoires in COVID-19. This clone was counted a single time. Method: immunoSEQ multiplex PCR; TCRdb's copy keeps in-frame clones and lacks some. In the table there are about 70,000 clones, around 75% of which are singletons. Losses at the gene ends were 6 bases for V and 1 base for J; bases not matched to a gene: 9. Germline CDR1 and CDR2: MNHNY and SVGAGI (reference sequence). The CDR3 covers 16 residues. This sequence joins TRBV6-6 and TRBJ1-5; TRBD1 matches 7 bases. The sequencing input was peripheral blood. The sequence was collected from a man aged 70 or older with acute or convalescent COVID-19. The CDR3 DNA reads as TGTGCCAGCAGCCCCCGAGGGGGCGAGAGCAATCAGCCCCAGCATTTT. Protein product: CASSPRGGESNQPQHF.